Shown below are 12 T cell receptor beta chains from a single sample sequenced in a study of somatic mutations in cytotoxic T cells in rheumatoid arthritis. TCRdb's copy holds only in-frame clones and misses some; the assay was immunoSEQ multiplex PCR. The sample shows about 12,000 clones, over 80% of them seen only once. What was sequenced was CD8+ T cells sorted from blood. These receptor sequences come from an older woman in good health.

This clone was seen once. V gene TRBV19 combines with J gene TRBJ1-1, with D tentatively TRBD1 (6 bases). Trimming took 5 bases from V and 3 from J, leaving 13 bases between them. The CDR3 spans 14 residues. CDR1 is LNHDA, CDR2 SQIVND, per germline (reference sequence). CDR3 protein: CASSYTGKYTEAFF. In DNA form, the CDR3 reads TGTGCCAGTAGTTACACAGGGAAATACACTGAAGCTTTCTTT.

This chain connects TRBV12-5 to TRBJ2-1; D gene ambiguous. This CDR3 is built from 12 residues. From germline, CDR1 is LGHNT and CDR2 FRNRAP. The V and J ends lost 6 bases and 7 bases respectively, with 10 bases between them. This chain's CDR3 is CASGQPGNEQFF. CDR3 in DNA: TGTGCTAGTGGCCAGCCCGGGAATGAGCAGTTCTTC.

This clone has just one count. This chain joins TRBV18 and TRBJ2-7; 10 bases match TRBD2. V was clipped by 5 bases and J by 2 bases; unmatched bases: 12. The CDR3 is 17 residues long. Per the germline V gene, CDR1 is KGHSH and CDR2 is LQKENI. This CDR3 is CASSENSSGGLPYEQYV. In nucleotides, the CDR3 is TGTGCCAGCTCAGAGAATTCTAGCGGGGGTTTACCCTACGAGCAGTACGTC.

The rearrangement uses TRBV2 and TRBJ2-5, with 8 positions matching TRBD2. With V trimmed by 1 base and J by 0 bases, 10 bases remained unmatched. In germline, CDR1 is SNHLY, CDR2 FYNNEI. The CDR3 loop spans 18 amino acids. The CDR3 nucleotides read TGTGCCAGCAGTGAAGGGGGACCGGGGGGGTACCACCAAGAGACCCAGTACTTC. Translating gives CASSEGGPGGYHQETQYF.

The chain has TRBV2 and TRBJ2-5; a weak D match, TRBD1 (5 bases). Trimming cost V 8 bases and J 5 bases, with 15 bases left between them. Germline V lookup: CDR1 SNHLY, CDR2 FYNNEI. The CDR3 consists of 13 residues. CDR3 protein: CASGPSGWETQYF. The DNA for the CDR3 is TGTGCCAGCGGGCCCTCAGGGTGGGAGACCCAGTACTTC.

This clone appeared a few times. Other nucleotide sequences from this sample produce the same CDR3. The rearrangement links TRBV9 to TRBJ2-1; 7 bases align to TRBD1. With 0 bases clipped from V and 4 bases from J, the junction kept 4 bases outside the gene matches. The CDR3 sequence is 15 residues long. The germline CDR1 and CDR2 sequences are SGDLS and YYNGEE. CDR3 bases: TGTGCCAGCAGCGTAGCTGGGACAGTTTACAATGAGCAGTTCTTC. Amino acids: CASSVAGTVYNEQFF.

The chain uses TRBV6-5 and TRBJ1-2, with D possibly matching TRBD1 (5 bases). V dropped 4 bases and J dropped 7 bases, with 10 bases sitting between them. This CDR3 contains 12 residues. Germline assignment: CDR1 MNHEY and CDR2 SVGAGI. CDR3 protein: CASSSGSGGYTF. The DNA of the CDR3 is TGTGCCAGCAGTTCAGGGTCGGGTGGCTACACCTTC.

This chain connects TRBV27 to TRBJ2-1, with 7 bases identical to TRBD1. From germline, CDR1 is MNHEY and CDR2 SMNVEV (reference sequence). The V gene end was trimmed by 3 bases and the J gene end by 2 bases; junction bases not matched to a gene: 4. The CDR3 loop spans 15 amino acids. The CDR3 DNA follows: TGTGCCAGCAGTTTTGGGACAGCGACCTACAATGAGCAGTTCTTC. Residues: CASSFGTATYNEQFF.

This sequence joins TRBV5-1 and TRBJ2-7; D gene uncertain. The CDR3 contains 14 residues. Germline values: CDR1 SGHRS, CDR2 YFSETQ. Between the trimmed V and J ends, which lost 4 bases and 9 bases, there was a span of 20 bases. Written as DNA, the CDR3 is TGCGCCAGCAGCCCGACACCAGAACCACGAGCGCAGTACTTC. It codes for CASSPTPEPRAQYF.

The chain recombines TRBV2 with TRBJ2-3; D uncertain. The V and J ends lost 3 bases and 6 bases respectively, with 10 bases between them. The CDR3 totals 13 residues. The germline CDR1 and CDR2 sequences are SNHLY and FYNNEI. The CDR3 reads CASSDPLMDTQYF. The DNA of the CDR3 is TGTGCCAGCAGTGATCCCCTTATGGATACGCAGTATTTT.

The chain joins TRBV5-4 to TRBJ2-2, with TRBD2 as a possible D gene (6 bases). The CDR3 covers 15 residues. Between the trimmed V and J ends, which lost 4 bases and 0 bases, there was a span of 10 bases. The germline CDR1 and CDR2 sequences are SGHNT and YYREEE (reference sequence). CDR3 coding DNA: TGTGCCAGCAGCCCCCAGCGGGCGAACACCGGGGAGCTGTTTTTT. This sequence encodes CASSPQRANTGELFF.

The chain joins TRBV6-1 to TRBJ2-7, with D hard to call. The CDR3 contains 17 residues. Deletions cut 2 bases from V and 3 bases from J, with 20 bases between. CDR1 MNHNS and CDR2 SASEGT come from the germline V gene. In DNA, the CDR3 is TGTGCCAGCAGTGAACTTCAAATCGGAACTATTCACTACGAGCAGTACGTC. Its translation: CASSELQIGTIHYEQYV.